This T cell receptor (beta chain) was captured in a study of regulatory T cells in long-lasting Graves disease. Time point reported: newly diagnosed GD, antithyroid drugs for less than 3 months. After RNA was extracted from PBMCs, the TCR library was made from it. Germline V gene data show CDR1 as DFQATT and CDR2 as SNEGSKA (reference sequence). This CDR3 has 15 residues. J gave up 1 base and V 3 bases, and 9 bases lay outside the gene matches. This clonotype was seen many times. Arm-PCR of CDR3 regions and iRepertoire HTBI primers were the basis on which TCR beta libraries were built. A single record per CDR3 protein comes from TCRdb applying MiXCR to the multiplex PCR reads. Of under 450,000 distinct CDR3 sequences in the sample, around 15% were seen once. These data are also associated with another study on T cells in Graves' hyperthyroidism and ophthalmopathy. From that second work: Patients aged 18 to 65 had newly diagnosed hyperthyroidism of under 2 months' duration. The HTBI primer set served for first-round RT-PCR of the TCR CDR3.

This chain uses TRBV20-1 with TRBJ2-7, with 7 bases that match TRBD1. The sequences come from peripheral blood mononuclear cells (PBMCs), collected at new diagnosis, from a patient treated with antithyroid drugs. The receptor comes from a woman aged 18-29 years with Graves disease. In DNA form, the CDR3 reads TGCAGTGCTAGTTACCCCCGGGACAGTTCCTACGAGCAGTACTTC. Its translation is CSASYPRDSSYEQYF.